The 14 T cell receptor beta chains below were found in one sample sequenced in a study of blood T cell repertoires in COVID-19. Sequencing was performed with immunoSEQ multiplex PCR; in TCRdb, only in-frame clones are kept and a portion is missing. The data contain a few hundred thousand clones, approximately 83% of them singletons. The sample taken for sequencing was peripheral blood. These receptor sequences come from a man in his thirties or forties who had recovered from COVID-19.

The CDR3 reads CASSQTQVGGYGYTF. The CDR3 region has the DNA TGCGCCAGCAGCCAAACACAGGTGGGAGGTTATGGCTACACCTTC. The rearrangement uses TRBV4-1 and TRBJ1-2, with a weak D call TRBD1 (5 bases). This CDR3 has 15 residues. Per the germline V gene, CDR1 is MGHRA and CDR2 is YSYEKL. Trimming took 2 bases from V and 5 from J, leaving 15 bases between them.

This chain uses TRBV18 with TRBJ1-1; no firm D call. CDR1 KGHSH and CDR2 LQKENI come from the germline V gene. V gave up 6 bases and J gave up 0 bases, with 8 bases separating them. CDR3 size: 13 residues. The chain's CDR3 is CASSVEMNTEAFF. The CDR3 DNA sequence: TGTGCCAGCTCGGTAGAGATGAACACTGAAGCTTTCTTT.

This clone came up once. This chain links TRBV4-1 with TRBJ1-4; D gene uncertain. Trimming took off 2 bases at V and 4 bases at J, with 11 bases between the two ends. The CDR3 extends over 15 amino acids. Germline assignment: CDR1 MGHRA and CDR2 YSYEKL. The CDR3 region has the DNA TGCGCCAGCAGCCAATTAAGAGGGATTAATGAAAAACTGTTTTTT. Translating gives CASSQLRGINEKLFF.

CDR3 bases: TGTGCCAGCAGCCAAGGGGTCCGGGACAGCTATTCACCCCTCCACTTT. Its protein product is CASSQGVRDSYSPLHF. The gene calls are TRBV3-1 (or the pseudogene TRBV3-2) and TRBJ1-6, with TRBD1 identical over 7 bases. CDR3 length: 16 amino acids. Losses at the gene ends were 1 base for V and 8 bases for J; bases not matched to a gene: 8. CDR1 is LGHDT and CDR2 is YNNKEL in the germline V gene (reference sequence).

The V call is TRBV10-3, the J call TRBJ2-7; TRBD1 agrees at 8 bases. The CDR3 consists of 13 residues. Germline values: CDR1 ENHRY, CDR2 SYGVKD. The J segment lost 5 bases and the V segment lost 4 bases, leaving 4 bases of the junction unmatched. The CDR3 bases are TGTGCCATCAGTGGGACAGGGCGGGACGAGCAGTACGTC. Protein sequence: CAISGTGRDEQYV.

This clone was picked up one time. The chain couples TRBV18 to TRBJ2-3; D is unclear. Between the trimmed V and J ends, which lost 4 bases and 5 bases, there was a span of 16 bases. This CDR3 comprises 15 residues. The germline CDR1 and CDR2 sequences are KGHSH and LQKENI. The chain's CDR3 is CASSLTPRSIDTQYF. CDR3 DNA sequence: TGTGCCAGCTCACTCACCCCTAGATCGATAGATACGCAGTATTTT.

The CDR3 DNA reads as TGTGCCAGCAGGGCGGACAGGGGGGGGTCCTACGAGCAGTACTTC. It codes for CASRADRGGSYEQYF. The chain employs TRBV2 and TRBJ2-7, with 10 bases that match TRBD1. This CDR3 comprises 15 residues. Germline-derived CDR1 and CDR2 are SNHLY and FYNNEI. The J segment lost 1 base and the V segment lost 6 bases, leaving 6 bases of the junction unmatched.

The chain carries TRBV7-3 and TRBJ2-1, with 8 positions matching TRBD1. Germline V gives CDR1 SGHTA, CDR2 FQGTGA. V shed 2 bases, J shed 0 bases, and the junction held 0 bases outside the gene matches. The CDR3 runs to 15 residues. CDR3 sequence: CASSLDRGSYNEQFF. The CDR3 coding sequence is TGTGCCAGCAGCTTAGACAGGGGCTCCTACAATGAGCAGTTCTTC.

This chain connects TRBV3-1 (or the pseudogene TRBV3-2) to TRBJ1-5, with D unresolved. V was pared by 8 bases and J by 2 bases, with 10 bases between. The CDR3 extends over 13 amino acids. CDR1 LGHDT and CDR2 YNNKEL come from the germline V gene (reference sequence). The CDR3 protein is CASGGLGNQPQHF. DNA for the CDR3: TGTGCCAGCGGCGGGCTGGGCAATCAGCCCCAGCATTTT.

This chain uses TRBV10-1 with TRBJ1-2, with D hard to call. V lost 3 bases and J 8 bases, leaving 7 bases between the germline ends. Per the germline V gene, CDR1 is WNHNN and CDR2 is SYGVQD (reference sequence). CDR3 length: 11 amino acids. DNA for the CDR3: TGCGCCAGCAGTGACGGTGTCGGCTACACCTTC. Translated: CASSDGVGYTF.

Remarks on this clone: The sample contains more than one DNA sequence encoding this CDR3. Here the CDR3 DNA reads TGTGCCAGCAGTTACCCTGGACAGGGTGGGACTGAAGCTTTCTTT. It encodes CASSYPGQGGTEAFF. The chain couples TRBV6-5 to TRBJ1-1; 8 bases match TRBD1. After removal of 2 bases from V and 5 bases from J, the junction contained 7 bases not matched to a gene. The CDR3 totals 15 residues. Germline CDR1 MNHEY, CDR2 SVGAGI.

The CDR3 protein is CASSSSPSNQPQHF. The CDR3 DNA reads as TGTGCCAGCAGTTCGAGTCCGAGCAATCAGCCCCAGCATTTT. The chain recombines TRBV6-6 with TRBJ1-5; D gene ambiguous. Trimming shortened V by 4 bases and J by 1 base, and 8 bases separated the two germline ends. Germline lookup yields CDR1 MNHNY and CDR2 SVGAGI (reference sequence). This CDR3 contains 14 residues.

The gene calls are TRBV21-1 and TRBJ2-7; the table's D call, TRBD1, has no DNA check behind it. TRBV21-1 is given as a pseudogene. The CDR3 has 9 residues. The CDR3, as DNA: TGTGCCAGACACATGGTACCCCCCGTC. Protein sequence: CARHMVPPV.

The rearrangement links TRBV19 to TRBJ2-5, with 8 positions matching TRBD2. Unmatched junction bases numbered 7, after V lost 0 bases and J lost 1 base. This CDR3 has 17 residues. In germline, CDR1 is LNHDA, CDR2 SQIVND (reference sequence). For the CDR3, the DNA is TGTGCCAGTAGTATAGATCCCGGGGGGGGCAGCCAAGAGACCCAGTACTTC. Amino acids: CASSIDPGGGSQETQYF. Combining the CDR3 with reference TRBV19 and TRBJ2-5 gives the whole variable domain DGGITQSPKYLFRKEGQNVTLSCEQNLNHDAMYWYRQDPGQGLRLIYYSQIVNDFQKGDIAEGYSVSREKKESFPLTVTSAQKNPTAFYLCASSIDPGGGSQETQYFGPGTRLLVL.